This TCR beta chain was found in a study of regulatory T cells in long-lasting Graves disease. With iRepertoire HTBI primers and Arm-PCR of CDR3 regions, TCR beta libraries were built. TCRdb independently ran MiXCR on the multiplex PCR reads; one entry per CDR3 protein. The sample consists of 350,000 to 500,000 distinct CDR3 sequences, 21% of them appearing once. Documented time point: persistent/refractory GD, antithyroid drugs over 5 years with positive TRAb. From PBMCs, RNA was extracted and then used to make the TCR library. The V end lost 6 bases, the J end lost 4 bases, and 18 bases lay between the germline ends. This CDR3 region has 15 residues. CDR1 is MNHNS, CDR2 SASEGT, per germline. This clonotype occurred many times.

This TCR derives from a female donor with Graves disease. The chain has TRBV6-1 and TRBJ2-5; possibly TRBD2 for D (6 bases). The specimen comprised peripheral blood mononuclear cells (PBMCs), sampled when the disease was refractory, from a patient treated with antithyroid drugs. The CDR3 here is CASRLSGVNLETQYF. The CDR3 DNA follows: TGTGCCAGCAGGCTATCGGGGGTCAATCTAGAGACCCAGTACTTC.